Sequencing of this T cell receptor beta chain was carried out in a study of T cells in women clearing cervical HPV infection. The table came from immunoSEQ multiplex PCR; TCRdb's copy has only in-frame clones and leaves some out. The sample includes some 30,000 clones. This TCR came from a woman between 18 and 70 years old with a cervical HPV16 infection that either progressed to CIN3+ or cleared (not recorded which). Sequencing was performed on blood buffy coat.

The CDR3 region is CSARDPGLVGSYTF. CDR3 DNA, as far as it was read: TGCAGTGCTAGAGATCCGGGACTAGTGGGCAGC. The chain is built from TRBV20-1 and TRBJ1-2; tentatively, D is TRBD1 (5 bases). The CDR3 end falls 3 residues outside the read, so it is completed with the germline J gene. The CDR3 has 14 amino acids. CDR1 and CDR2 (germline): DFQATT, SNEGSKA (reference sequence).